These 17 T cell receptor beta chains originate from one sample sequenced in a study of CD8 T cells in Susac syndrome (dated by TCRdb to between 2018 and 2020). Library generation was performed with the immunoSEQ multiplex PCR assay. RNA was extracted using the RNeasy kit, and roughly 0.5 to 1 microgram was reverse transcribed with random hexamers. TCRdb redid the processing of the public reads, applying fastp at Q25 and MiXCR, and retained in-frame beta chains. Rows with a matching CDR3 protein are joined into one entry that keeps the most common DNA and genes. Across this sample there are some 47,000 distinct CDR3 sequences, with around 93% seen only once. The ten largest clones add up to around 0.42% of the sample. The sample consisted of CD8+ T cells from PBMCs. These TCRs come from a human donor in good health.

The CDR3 DNA reads as TGTGCCAGCAGCTTCCCGGGTCCCTACGAGCAGTACTTC. Translated, it gives CASSFPGPYEQYF. J is TRBJ2-7 and V is TRBV11-2; D ambiguous. In germline, CDR1 is SGHAT, CDR2 FQNNGV. This CDR3 spans 13 amino acids. The V end lost 3 bases, the J end lost 2 bases, and 8 bases lay between the germline ends.

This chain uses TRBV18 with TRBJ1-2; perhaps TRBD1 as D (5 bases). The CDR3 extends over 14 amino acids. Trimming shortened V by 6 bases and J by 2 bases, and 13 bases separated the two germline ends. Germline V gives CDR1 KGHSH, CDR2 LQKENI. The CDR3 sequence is CASSHPTENYGYTF. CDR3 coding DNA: TGTGCCAGCTCCCACCCGACAGAAAACTATGGCTACACCTTC.

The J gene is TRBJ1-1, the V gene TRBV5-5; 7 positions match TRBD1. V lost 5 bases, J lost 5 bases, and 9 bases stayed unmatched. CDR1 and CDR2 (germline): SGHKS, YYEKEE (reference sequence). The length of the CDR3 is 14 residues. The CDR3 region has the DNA TGTGCCAGCAGTCGACAGGGAAGTACGACTGAAGCTTTCTTT. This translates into CASSRQGSTTEAFF.

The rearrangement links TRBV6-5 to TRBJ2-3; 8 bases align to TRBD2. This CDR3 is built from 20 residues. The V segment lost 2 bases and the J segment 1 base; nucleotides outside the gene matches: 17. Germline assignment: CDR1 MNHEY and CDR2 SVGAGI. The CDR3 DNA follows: TGTGCCAGCAGTTACGCCCTAGCGGGCGTGAGAGCTCCTGGCACAGATACGCAGTATTTT. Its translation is CASSYALAGVRAPGTDTQYF.

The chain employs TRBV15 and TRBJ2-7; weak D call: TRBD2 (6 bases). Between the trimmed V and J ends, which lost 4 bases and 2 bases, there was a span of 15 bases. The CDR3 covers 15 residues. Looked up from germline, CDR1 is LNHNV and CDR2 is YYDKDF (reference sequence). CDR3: CATSTMSGSTYEQYF. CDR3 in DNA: TGTGCCACCAGCACCATGAGCGGGTCAACCTACGAGCAGTACTTC.

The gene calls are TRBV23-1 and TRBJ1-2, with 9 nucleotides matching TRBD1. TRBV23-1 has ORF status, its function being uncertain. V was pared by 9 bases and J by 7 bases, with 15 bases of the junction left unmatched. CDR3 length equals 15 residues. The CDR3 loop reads CARDSYRGRFVGYTF. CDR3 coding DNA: TGCGCCAGGGATTCCTACAGGGGGCGATTTGTTGGCTACACCTTC.

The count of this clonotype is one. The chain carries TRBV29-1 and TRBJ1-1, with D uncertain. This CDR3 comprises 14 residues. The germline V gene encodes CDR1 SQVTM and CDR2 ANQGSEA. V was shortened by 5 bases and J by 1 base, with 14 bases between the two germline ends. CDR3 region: CSVLGFSENTEAFF. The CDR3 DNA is TGCAGCGTTCTAGGATTTTCAGAGAACACTGAAGCTTTCTTT.

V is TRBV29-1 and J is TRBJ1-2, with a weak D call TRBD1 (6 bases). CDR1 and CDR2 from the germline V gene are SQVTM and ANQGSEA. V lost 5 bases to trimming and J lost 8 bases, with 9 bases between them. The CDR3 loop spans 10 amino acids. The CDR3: CSVRTDGYTF. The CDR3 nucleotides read TGCAGCGTTCGGACAGACGGCTACACCTTC. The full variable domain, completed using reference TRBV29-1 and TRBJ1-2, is SAVISQKPSRDICQRGTSLTIQCQVDSQVTMMFWYRQQPGQSLTLIATANQGSEATYESGFVIDKFPISRPNLTFSTLTVSNMSPEDSSIYLCSVRTDGYTFGSGTRLTVV.

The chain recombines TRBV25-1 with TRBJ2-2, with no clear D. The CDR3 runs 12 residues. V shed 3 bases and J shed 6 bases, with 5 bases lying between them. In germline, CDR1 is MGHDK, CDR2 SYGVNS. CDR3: CASSDPPGELFF. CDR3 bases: TGTGCCAGCAGTGACCCCCCCGGGGAGCTGTTTTTT.

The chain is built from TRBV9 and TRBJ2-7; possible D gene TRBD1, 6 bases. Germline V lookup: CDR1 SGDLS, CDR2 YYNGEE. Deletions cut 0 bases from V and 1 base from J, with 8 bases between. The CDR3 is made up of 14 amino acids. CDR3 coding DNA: TGTGCCAGCAGCGTAGGGGACAAATCCTACGAGCAGTACTTC. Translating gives CASSVGDKSYEQYF.

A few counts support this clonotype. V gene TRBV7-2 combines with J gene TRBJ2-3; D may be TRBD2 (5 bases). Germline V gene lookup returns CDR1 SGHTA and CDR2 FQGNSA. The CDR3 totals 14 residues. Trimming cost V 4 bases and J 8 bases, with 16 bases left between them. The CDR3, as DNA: TGTGCCAGCAGCTCCCTCCCGCTAGCCGGTACGCAGTATTTT. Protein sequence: CASSSLPLAGTQYF.

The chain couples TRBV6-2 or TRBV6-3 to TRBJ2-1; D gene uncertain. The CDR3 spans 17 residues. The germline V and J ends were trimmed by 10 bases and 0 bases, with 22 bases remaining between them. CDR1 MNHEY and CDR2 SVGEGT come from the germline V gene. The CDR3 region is CATTYTDLLSSYNEQFF. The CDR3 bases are TGTGCCACCACCTATACCGACCTCTTAAGCTCCTACAATGAGCAGTTCTTC.

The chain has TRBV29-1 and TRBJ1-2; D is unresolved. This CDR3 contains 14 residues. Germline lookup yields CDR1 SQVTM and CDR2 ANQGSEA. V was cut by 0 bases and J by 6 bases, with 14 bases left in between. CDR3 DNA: TGCAGCGTTGAAGATATCGGCGGACGGGATGGCTACACCTTC. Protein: CSVEDIGGRDGYTF. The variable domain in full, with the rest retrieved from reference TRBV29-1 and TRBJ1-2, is SAVISQKPSRDICQRGTSLTIQCQVDSQVTMMFWYRQQPGQSLTLIATANQGSEATYESGFVIDKFPISRPNLTFSTLTVSNMSPEDSSIYLCSVEDIGGRDGYTFGSGTRLTVV.

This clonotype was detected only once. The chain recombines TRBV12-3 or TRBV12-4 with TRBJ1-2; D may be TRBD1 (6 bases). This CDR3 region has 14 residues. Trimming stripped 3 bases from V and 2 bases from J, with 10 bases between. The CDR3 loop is CASSLGGLNYGYTF. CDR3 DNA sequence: TGTGCCAGCAGTTTGGGGGGGCTGAACTATGGCTACACCTTC.

CDR3 amino acids: CASSYLAGRGDEQFF. DNA of the CDR3: TGTGCCAGCAGTTATCTAGCGGGACGTGGGGATGAGCAGTTCTTC. The chain couples TRBV7-9 to TRBJ2-1, with 9 bases that match TRBD2. The germline V gene has CDR1 SEHNR and CDR2 FQNEAQ (reference sequence). The CDR3 sequence is 15 residues long. Trimming cost V 6 bases and J 8 bases; bases outside gene matches: 11.

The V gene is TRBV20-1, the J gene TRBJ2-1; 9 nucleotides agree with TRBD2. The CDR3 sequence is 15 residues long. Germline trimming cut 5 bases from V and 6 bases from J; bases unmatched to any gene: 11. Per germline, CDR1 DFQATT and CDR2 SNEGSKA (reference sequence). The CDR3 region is CSASIAGVSRNEQFF. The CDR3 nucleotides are TGCAGTGCTTCTATAGCGGGAGTGTCTCGCAATGAGCAGTTCTTC.

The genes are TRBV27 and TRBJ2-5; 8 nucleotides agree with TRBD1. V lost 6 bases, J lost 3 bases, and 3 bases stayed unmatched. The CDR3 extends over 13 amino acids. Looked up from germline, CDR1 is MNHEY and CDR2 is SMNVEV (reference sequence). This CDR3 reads CASRLTGEETQYF. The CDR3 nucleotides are TGTGCCAGCAGGCTGACAGGGGAAGAGACCCAGTACTTC.